Listed below are T cell receptor beta chains from one sample, sequenced in a study of blood T cell repertoires in COVID-19. Using immunoSEQ multiplex PCR, the repertoire was profiled, and TCRdb retains in-frame clones only, with some absent. The top ten clones hold 35% to 45% of a sample with around 140,000 clones, 75% to 90% of them seen once. The sequencing sample was made of peripheral blood. These receptors were obtained from a human donor in a cohort sampled during active COVID-19. CDR3s include the opening cysteine and the closing phenylalanine or tryptophan. The order of the fields is D gene, V gene, J gene, clone size, CDR3 DNA, CDR3 protein. A D gene is named only where the DNA matches it firmly. Clone size is stated in some rows and not others, as once, few, many or a class when expanded.

TRBD1	TRBV14	TRBJ2-5	few	TGTGCCAGCAGCCAGGGACAGGGCTTTGCAGAGACCCAGTACTTC	CASSQGQGFAETQYF
TRBD2	TRBV3-1/TRBV3-2	TRBJ2-2	.	TGTGCCAGCAGCCAAAGGGAGGGACTTTTTGCTCCCGGGGAGCTGTTTTTT	CASSQREGLFAPGELFF
.	TRBV5-8	TRBJ1-1	.	TGTGCCAGCAGCCAAACACGGGGATGGGGGGGCACTGAAGCTTTCTTT	CASSQTRGWGGTEAFF
.	TRBV11-2	TRBJ1-2	.	TGTGCCAGCAGCTTCTCCGGGACGGCGGGAGGCTACACCTTC	CASSFSGTAGGYTF
.	TRBV7-2	TRBJ2-1	.	TGTGCCAGCAGCTTAGGACTACCTTGGGATGAGCAGTTCTTC	CASSLGLPWDEQFF
.	TRBV5-1	TRBJ1-2	.	TGCGCCAGCAGCTCCTCCGGACAGAACTATGGCTACACCTTC	CASSSSGQNYGYTF
TRBD1	TRBV7-9	TRBJ1-1	once	TGTGCCAGCAGCTTATACAGGGGGCAAGTCACTGAAGCTTTCTTT	CASSLYRGQVTEAFF
TRBD1	TRBV28	TRBJ2-2	few	TGTGCCACTCTACCGGGACAGCGTATGACCGGGGAGCTGTTTTTT	CATLPGQRMTGELFF
.	TRBV25-1	TRBJ2-2	.	TGTGCCAGCTCCGGGGGGCGGGCCACCGGGGAGCTGTTTTTT	CASSGGRATGELFF
.	TRBV27	TRBJ2-7	.	TGTGCCAGCAGTTTCTCCCTGACTCCTACCTACGAGCAGTACTTC	CASSFSLTPTYEQYF
.	TRBV19	TRBJ1-1	once	TGTGCCAGTAGTGGAGCGAGGAACACTGAAGCTTTCTTT	CASSGARNTEAFF
TRBD2	TRBV30	TRBJ2-1	few	TGTGCCTGGAGTGCGGGGACTAGCGTTTTCGATGAGCAGTTCTTC	CAWSAGTSVFDEQFF
TRBD1	TRBV6-5	TRBJ2-7	once	TGTGCCAGCACCCCGACAGGGTCGTACGAGCAGTACTTC	CASTPTGSYEQYF
TRBD2	TRBV14	TRBJ2-3	once	TGTGCCAGCAGCCTCCACCTAGCGGGGGGCACAGATACGCAGTATTTT	CASSLHLAGGTDTQYF
.	TRBV6-5	TRBJ2-2	.	TGTGCCAGCAGTTCGCTAGGGGTGTCCGGGGAGCTGTTTTTT	CASSSLGVSGELFF
.	TRBV27	TRBJ2-2	.	TGTGCCAGCAGAACTACACCCAGTGCCAACACCGGGGAGCTGTTTTTT	CASRTTPSANTGELFF
.	TRBV19	TRBJ1-5	few	TGTGCCAGTAGTATAGGCTCCGGGGCGGGGAGCAATCAGCCCCAGCATTTT	CASSIGSGAGSNQPQHF
.	TRBV4-2	TRBJ2-1	.	TGTGCCAGCAGCCAAGATTTTGGGCGTTCCTACAATGAGCAGTTCTTC	CASSQDFGRSYNEQFF
.	TRBV7-3	TRBJ2-1	.	TGTGCCAAGCCTTATAAAAGTGTCCAGGGGTTCAATGAGCAGTTCTTC	CAKPYKSVQGFNEQFF
.	TRBV6-5	TRBJ1-1	.	TGTGCCAGCAGCCACCAGGGATTCACTGAAGCTTTCTTT	CASSHQGFTEAFF
TRBD2	TRBV5-4	TRBJ2-1	.	TGTGCCAGCAGCGTGACTAGCGGATCCTACAATGAGCAGTTCTTC	CASSVTSGSYNEQFF
TRBD1	TRBV10-3	TRBJ1-2	.	TGTGCCATCACCAGGACAGGCGGCGATGGCTACACCTTC	CAITRTGGDGYTF
TRBD1	TRBV18	TRBJ1-2	once	TGTGCCAGCTCCCCGCCAAAAGGACAGGGCGATCACTATGGCTACACCTTC	CASSPPKGQGDHYGYTF
.	TRBV30	TRBJ1-1	.	TGTGCCTGGAATCCAGGCATGAACACTGAAGCTTTCTTT	CAWNPGMNTEAFF
.	TRBV23-1	TRBJ1-1	.	TGCGCCAGCGGGCAAACAGGGTCTAACGGGGAAGCTTTCTTT	CASGQTGSNGEAFF
.	TRBV6-1	TRBJ1-5	.	TGTGCCAGCAGTGAAGTCCCTTATAGCAATCAGCCCCAGCATTTT	CASSEVPYSNQPQHF
TRBD2	TRBV27	TRBJ2-1	.	TGTGCCAGCAGTCCCGAAGGTTGGCGGGAGCGGAACAATGAGCAGTTCTTC	CASSPEGWRERNNEQFF
TRBD1	TRBV7-2	TRBJ1-1	.	TGTGCCAGCAGCTCTACGGGACAGGGGTGGTTTAGGGCTGAAGCTTTCTTT	CASSSTGQGWFRAEAFF
TRBD2	TRBV27	TRBJ2-2	.	TGTGCCAGCAGTTTGAGGGAGGGCACCGGGGAGCTGTTTTTT	CASSLREGTGELFF
.	TRBV24-1	TRBJ2-1	.	TGTGCCACCGGAGGGAAGGGGAACAATGAGCAGTTCTTC	CATGGKGNNEQFF
.	TRBV5-1	TRBJ2-5	.	TGCGCCAGCAGGGGGGGATCCCAAGAGACCCAGTACTTC	CASRGGSQETQYF
TRBD1	TRBV6-5	TRBJ2-1	.	TGTGCCAGCATGGACAGGAGCTCCTACAATGAGCAGTTCTTC	CASMDRSSYNEQFF
.	TRBV3-1/TRBV3-2	TRBJ1-2	.	TGTGCCAGCAGCCAAGTGACCCCCGGGTCTAACTATGGCTACACCTTC	CASSQVTPGSNYGYTF
TRBD1	TRBV14	TRBJ2-7	.	TGTGCCAGCAGTCGCCGGGACAGAGGGTCGGGGCAGTACTTC	CASSRRDRGSGQYF
.	TRBV18	TRBJ2-5	.	TGTGCCAGCTCACCGGGAGGCGGCCAAGAGACCCAGTACTTC	CASSPGGGQETQYF
.	TRBV7-8	TRBJ2-3	once	TGTGCCAGCAGCCCATCGGTGAGCGGAAGCACAGATACGCAGTATTTT	CASSPSVSGSTDTQYF
.	TRBV12-5	TRBJ2-5	.	TGTGCTAGTGCCCTACAAGAGACCCAGTACTTC	CASALQETQYF
TRBD1	TRBV5-8	TRBJ1-5	.	TGTGCCAGCAGCTGGGACAGCGAAGGGAATCAGCCCCAGCATTTT	CASSWDSEGNQPQHF
.	TRBV27	TRBJ1-4	few	TGTGCCAGCAGTTTCGACACGGAAGACGGAAAACTGTTTTTT	CASSFDTEDGKLFF
.	TRBV5-1	TRBJ1-3	.	TGCGCCAGCACCAGAAGCGCCCTGAGCTCTGGAAACACCATATATTTT	CASTRSALSSGNTIYF
TRBD2	TRBV20-1	TRBJ2-3	.	TGCAGTGCTAGTGGCGGGGGGGAAGATACGCAGTATTTT	CSASGGGEDTQYF
.	TRBV6-2/TRBV6-3	TRBJ1-4	.	TGTGCCAGCAGTCCCACGAGGGTTACGGAAAAACTGTTTTTT	CASSPTRVTEKLFF
.	TRBV6-4	TRBJ1-2	once	TGTGCCAGCAGTGACTCGGGGGGCTATGGCTACACCTTC	CASSDSGGYGYTF
.	TRBV3-1/TRBV3-2	TRBJ1-5	.	TGTGCCAGCAGCCAAGATCACCAGGTACGTCCCCAGCATTTT	CASSQDHQVRPQHF
.	TRBV19	TRBJ2-5	.	TGTGCCAGTAAAAAAACCGGGTACTTC	CASKKTGYF